The 8 T cell receptor beta chains given below trace back to one sample, sequenced in a study of T cell changes during pregnancy in multiple sclerosis. Sequencing used immunoSEQ multiplex PCR; TCRdb keeps in-frame clones, though not all of them. The table lists 65,000 to 75,000 clones, more than 90% of them singletons. This material consisted of peripheral blood, taken after pregnancy. The source is a female donor in good health, enrolled as a control in a pregnancy study.

Details on this clone: Additional DNA sequences in this sample encode the identical CDR3. The chain has TRBV10-3 and TRBJ1-2, with a weak D call TRBD1 (6 bases). Germline CDR1 is ENHRY and CDR2 is SYGVKD. This CDR3 spans 12 amino acids. The V end was cut by 3 bases, the J end by 4 bases, with 6 bases between. Here the CDR3 reads CAISEGGYGYTF. CDR3 DNA: TGTGCCATCAGTGAAGGGGGCTATGGCTACACCTTC.

This CDR3 is CASSDSTGGANVLTF. The CDR3 nucleotides read TGTGCCAGCAGTGACTCGACAGGGGGGGCCAACGTCCTGACTTTC. This chain links TRBV6-4 with TRBJ2-6; 7 nucleotides agree with TRBD1. V lost 0 bases to trimming and J lost 4 bases; unmatched junction nucleotides: 0. The CDR3 has 15 amino acids. Germline V CDR1 and CDR2: MRHNA, SNTAGT.

This chain uses TRBV19 with TRBJ1-3; D ambiguous. Germline V gives CDR1 LNHDA, CDR2 SQIVND (reference sequence). This CDR3 spans 15 amino acids. V lost 5 bases and J lost 0, with 11 bases in between. The CDR3 sequence is CASSSTDSSGNTIYF. The CDR3 DNA reads TGTGCCAGTAGTTCAACAGATTCCTCTGGAAACACCATATATTTT.

The chain has TRBV7-6 and TRBJ2-7, with a possible D match to TRBD2 (5 bases). Germline V gives CDR1 SGHVS, CDR2 FNYEAQ. The CDR3 consists of 15 residues. With 1 base removed from V and 0 bases from J, the gap between germline ends came to 10 bases. Here the CDR3 DNA reads TGTGCCAGCAGCTTAGAATATGGGAGCTCCTACGAGCAGTACTTC. Translation gives CASSLEYGSSYEQYF.

The CDR3 DNA sequence: TGTGCCAGCAGTGTACGCGGGGAGCCCACAGATACGCAGTATTTT. This codes for CASSVRGEPTDTQYF. The rearrangement links TRBV6-4 to TRBJ2-3; D is perhaps TRBD2 (6 bases). CDR1 and CDR2 (germline): MRHNA, SNTAGT. This CDR3 is 15 amino acids long. The ends were cut back, 4 bases at V and 2 bases at J, with 13 bases in the middle.

Here the CDR3 reads CASSAEHNNSPLHF. CDR3 coding DNA: TGTGCCAGCTCCGCAGAACACAATAATTCACCCCTCCACTTT. This rearrangement joins TRBV18 to TRBJ1-6, with D uncertain. The V end lost 6 bases, the J end lost 5 bases, and 11 bases lay between the germline ends. The CDR3 contains 14 residues. CDR1 and CDR2 from the germline V gene are KGHSH and LQKENI.

The rearrangement links TRBV29-1 to TRBJ1-1; perhaps TRBD1 as D (5 bases). The length of the CDR3 is 14 residues. V dropped 7 bases and J dropped 11 bases, with 26 bases sitting between them. Germline V gene lookup returns CDR1 SQVTM and CDR2 ANQGSEA. The CDR3 DNA reads TGCAGCGGCAGCCCTAGTCCCGACAGCAACAGCGCTTTCTTT. Translation gives CSGSPSPDSNSAFF.

The chain is built from TRBV27 and TRBJ2-1; D is uncertain. Per germline, CDR1 MNHEY and CDR2 SMNVEV (reference sequence). The germline V and J ends were trimmed by 9 bases and 3 bases, with 6 bases remaining between them. This CDR3 has 11 amino acids. The CDR3 DNA reads as TGTGCCAGGTGCGGCTACAATGAGCAGTTCTTC. Amino acids: CARCGYNEQFF.